This T cell receptor (beta chain) was identified during a study of T cell responses to AZD1222 COVID-19 vaccine (dated by TCRdb to the early 2020s). Broadly, across the study: A total of just over 230 trial participants underwent TCR sequencing, of whom 207 had received two doses of AZD1222 and approximately 26 had received two doses of the MenACWY control vaccine. Enrollment into the trials was organized by age into subgroups of 18-55, 56-69 and 70-plus years, and those subgroups contained about 160, 30 and 59 TCR-sequenced participants, respectively.

Details on this clone: Its antigen is unknown. No much larger clone is present one base from it, and per-base qualities are unavailable.

Trimming accounts for 6 bases at V and 3 bases at J, while the number of junction bases matched to no gene is 10. Looking up the germline V gene yields CDR1 SGHTA and CDR2 FQGNSA. From cysteine to phenylalanine, the CDR3 is 16 amino acids long. Only CDR3 DNA is held: 48 bases, read in frame from base 1. The CDR3 regions of human TCRbeta chains were subjected to immunosequencing. The study's processing was this. Repertoire TCRs were matched against a reference library of SARS-CoV-2-specific TCRs generated with the MIRA antigen-specificity platform. Breadth meant the fraction of unique TCRs that were SARS-CoV-2-associated, whereas depth meant the fraction of total T cells that were SARS-CoV-2-associated. Using the MIRA data, each spike-specific TCR was mapped to the spike region that the TCR reacts to and placed in a CD4 or CD8 class. Log10-transformed breadth and depth values were compared by one-way ANOVA with Sidak's multiple comparisons tests. TCRdb's version of the immuneACCESS table is confined to in-frame rearrangements and falls short of the full clone set. An unresolved V gene accounts for under half of the shortfall where checked; the remainder is of unknown origin. Clone size and the V and J calls come from that table; the DNA yielded D and trimming. The sample records around 150,000 clones, more than 85% of which are singletons. Clones ranked in the top ten supply approximately 3.3% of the sample.

Explained via the paper, the time point label denotes: about 28 days (+/-7) after the second vaccine dose. AZD1222 recipients whose second dose came at about 4 weeks and those whose second dose came at about 12 weeks were combined into one group, since spike-specific TCR depth and breadth did not differ between the two schedules. The vaccinee samples were drawn from two UK trials, COV001 and COV002, one of which was a single-blind randomized controlled phase 2/3 trial testing AZD1222 (ChAdOx1 nCoV-19) in healthy adults. For TCRbeta chain sequencing, PBMC samples were collected from trial participants at day 0 and at day 28 after the second dose. The investigation overall reported the following: Participants were mostly white British and included more females than males, and it was suggested by the authors that clonal diversity may have been underestimated. Because no samples from the day 14 peak response were available, repertoires could be characterized only after the peak T cell response. Conclusions about previously exposed vaccinees were limited because only six AZD1222 recipients were SARS-CoV-2 seropositive at baseline. Reportedly, almost half of the unique spike-specific TCRs recognized epitopes lying outside the regions that are mutated in the B.1.351 and B.1.1.7 variants. Vaccine-associated CD4 TCRs spanned the whole spike protein, with dominant responses in regions 160-218 and 743-854. The 56-69-year group was small, and its depth increase did not reach significance, likely because of low power. After two AZD1222 doses, spike-specific TCR breadth and depth were significantly higher than at day 0 and than in MenACWY recipients.

The sequences come from peripheral blood, collected 28 days after the second AZD1222 dose. This TCR came from an adult who received the AZD1222 COVID-19 vaccine. The V and J genes are TRBV7-2 and TRBJ2-7; 11 central nucleotides agree with TRBD1. CDR3 sequence: CASRRGGTGGIYEQYF. The DNA reads as follows: TGTGCCAGCAGACGTGGCGGGACAGGGGGGATCTACGAGCAGTACTTC.